One sample yielded the 10 T cell receptor beta chains listed below, sequenced in a study of T cell responses to AZD1222 COVID-19 vaccine (dated by TCRdb to the early 2020s). This specimen's time point label, per the study, means: about 28 days (+/-7) after the second vaccine dose. Reading the label with the study, this specimen's treatment or condition is: meningococcal conjugate vaccine given as trial control. Library prep was done by the immunoSEQ multiplex PCR assay. TCRdb re-hosts the immuneACCESS table, in-frame sequences only. Its copies lack some clones; in the studies checked, an unresolved V gene accounts for under half of them, and the cause for the rest is not known. In all, the sample holds 35,000 to 50,000 clones, and around 77% of those were seen once. The ten largest clones represent roughly 20% of the sample. This specimen consisted of peripheral blood, obtained 28 days after the second dose of the MenACWY control vaccine. These TCRs come from an adult who received the MenACWY meningococcal vaccine as a control.

The rearrangement uses TRBV10-2 and TRBJ2-2, with D tentatively TRBD1 (5 bases). This CDR3 comprises 12 residues. Germline V CDR1 and CDR2: WSHSY, SAAADI. V lost 11 bases, J lost 7 bases, and 14 bases lay in between. The CDR3 sequence: CAFSKGDGELFF. Here the CDR3 DNA reads TGCGCCTTTTCAAAAGGGGACGGGGAGCTGTTTTTT.

V gene TRBV4-1 combines with J gene TRBJ2-7; D is perhaps TRBD1 (5 bases). V lost 2 bases and J lost 7, with 12 bases in between. Looked up from germline, CDR1 is MGHRA and CDR2 is YSYEKL. The CDR3 is made up of 13 amino acids. In DNA form, the CDR3 reads TGCGCCAGCAGCCAACAGGGTTTTCAAGAGCAGTACTTC. Amino acid sequence: CASSQQGFQEQYF.

The chain employs TRBV19 and TRBJ1-5; the match to TRBD1 covers 7 bases. V lost 4 bases and J lost 0; bases outside the gene matches: 3. CDR3 size: 15 residues. Germline CDR1 LNHDA, CDR2 SQIVND (reference sequence). The CDR3 nucleotides read TGTGCCAGTAGTACAGGGGGTTTTAGCAATCAGCCCCAGCATTTT. Translated: CASSTGGFSNQPQHF.

This chain joins TRBV11-2 and TRBJ1-2; TRBD1 matches 7 bases. Germline CDR1 SGHAT, CDR2 FQNNGV. Unmatched junction bases numbered 6, after V lost 6 bases and J lost 8 bases. The CDR3 contains 12 residues. CDR3 amino acids: CASSQTGYGYTF. The CDR3 nucleotides read TGTGCCAGCAGTCAGACAGGGTACGGCTACACCTTC.

The chain combines TRBV19 with TRBJ1-5; D is possibly TRBD1 (5 bases). The CDR3 is 15 residues long. The ends were cut back, 6 bases at V and 0 bases at J, with 12 bases in the middle. The germline V gene has CDR1 LNHDA and CDR2 SQIVND (reference sequence). The CDR3 here is CASSLDRNSNQPQHF. The CDR3 region has the DNA TGTGCCAGTAGCCTCGACAGAAATAGCAATCAGCCCCAGCATTTT.

This rearrangement joins TRBV4-1 to TRBJ1-5; TRBD1 matches at 7 bases. CDR1 and CDR2 from the germline V gene are MGHRA and YSYEKL. This CDR3 contains 15 residues. V dropped 5 bases and J dropped 6; count of bases not matched to a gene: 10. The CDR3 is CASSINRGSIQPQHF. CDR3 DNA: TGCGCCAGCAGCATCAACAGGGGCTCGATTCAGCCCCAGCATTTT.

The chain carries TRBV6-5 and TRBJ2-6; no clear D gene. CDR3 length equals 16 residues. The V gene lost 4 bases and the J gene lost 3 bases, with 13 bases spanning the gap. The germline V gene has CDR1 MNHEY and CDR2 SVGAGI. Written as DNA, the CDR3 is TGTGCCAGCAGTTCCGCGGTCGCAAATGGGGCCAACGTCCTGACTTTC. Protein sequence: CASSSAVANGANVLTF.

The CDR3 protein is CASSFQGQGISNEQFF. The CDR3 DNA is TGTGCCAGCAGCTTTCAGGGACAGGGAATCTCCAATGAGCAGTTCTTC. The chain employs TRBV11-2 and TRBJ2-1; 9 bases fit TRBD1. Trimming cost V 3 bases and J 6 bases; bases outside gene matches: 9. The CDR3 has 16 residues. From germline, CDR1 is SGHAT and CDR2 FQNNGV.

The V gene is TRBV30, the J gene TRBJ1-2; no reliable D call. This CDR3 has 18 amino acids. Germline V lookup: CDR1 GTSNPN, CDR2 SVGIG (reference sequence). V was trimmed by 3 bases and J by 8 bases, leaving 31 bases between them. The CDR3 reads CAWSKQYPGKDPGGGYTF. DNA for the CDR3: TGTGCCTGGAGCAAACAATACCCCGGGAAGGACCCAGGCGGGGGCTACACCTTC.

CDR3 loop: CASSFTSGYNEQFF. Here the CDR3 DNA reads TGTGCCAGCAGCTTCACTAGCGGATACAATGAGCAGTTCTTC. The chain recombines TRBV5-4 with TRBJ2-1; 8 bases fit TRBD2. V was clipped by 2 bases and J by 4 bases; unmatched bases: 2. The CDR3 runs 14 residues. Looked up from germline, CDR1 is SGHNT and CDR2 is YYREEE (reference sequence).